What follows are 15 T cell receptor beta chains derived from one specimen sequenced in a study of response to subunit inactivated influenza vaccine. TCRdb reprocessed the RT-PCR reads via MiXCR and lists one record per CDR3 protein. Of about 700,000 distinct CDR3 sequences listed, approximately 15% are singletons. The specimen was PBMCs from blood, collected less than 15 days before vaccination. The receptors were gathered from a man between 45 and 60 years old who received an inactivated influenza vaccine.

In its sample, this clonotype was seen a few times. The chain is built from TRBV2 and TRBJ1-2; 7 bases line up with TRBD1. The CDR3 is 14 residues long. V was clipped by 3 bases and J by 4 bases; unmatched bases: 5. Germline-derived CDR1 and CDR2 are SNHLY and FYNNEI. The CDR3 sequence: CASSETGMFYGYTF. Written as DNA, the CDR3 is TGTGCCAGCAGTGAGACAGGGATGTTCTATGGCTACACCTTC.

This clonotype has more than one count but fewer than ten. The chain uses TRBV25-1 and TRBJ1-1, with D maybe TRBD1 (5 bases). Trimming removed 4 bases at V and 4 bases at J, with 13 bases between. There are 14 residues in the CDR3. Per germline, CDR1 MGHDK and CDR2 SYGVNS. The CDR3, as DNA: TGTGCCAGCAGTGTCCAGGGTGGAACCACTGAAGCTTTCTTT. Its translation: CASSVQGGTTEAFF.

A note on this clonotype: With a much larger clone just one base away, this may be a read error. This rearrangement joins TRBV12-3 or TRBV12-4 to TRBJ2-3; possibly TRBD2 for D (5 bases). CDR3 size: 12 residues. The CDR3 region has the DNA TGTGCCAGCAGTTTCGGACTGAATACGCAGTGTTTT. It encodes CASSFGLNTQCF.

The chain joins TRBV6-1 to TRBJ2-7; 8 bases are shared with TRBD1. J lost 2 bases, V lost 7 bases, and 10 bases had no gene match. Germline CDR1 and CDR2: MNHNS and SASEGT. This CDR3 is 15 amino acids long. The CDR3 nucleotides are TGTGCCAGCAAGGGGTTCTGGACAGGGACCTACGAGCAGTACTTC. Its protein is CASKGFWTGTYEQYF.

This clonotype occurred a few times. This rearrangement joins TRBV5-1 to TRBJ1-5; TRBD1 might be the D (5 bases). The CDR3 contains 15 residues. Germline CDR1 is SGHRS and CDR2 is YFSETQ. Trimming pared 0 bases from V and 7 bases from J, leaving 14 bases between. The CDR3 bases are TGCGCCAGCAGCTTGGAGGGACGGCCTGGGCAGCCCCAGCATTTT. Translating it yields CASSLEGRPGQPQHF.

This clonotype was counted between two and nine times. The V call is TRBV5-1, the J call TRBJ2-7; D is possibly TRBD1 (5 bases). CDR3 length equals 14 residues. Germline V gene sequence: CDR1 SGHRS, CDR2 YFSETQ. Deletions cut 2 bases from V and 3 bases from J, with 12 bases between. CDR3 bases: TGCGCCAGCAGCTTTTTATACGGACACTACGAGCAGTACTTC. This encodes CASSFLYGHYEQYF.

The rearrangement links TRBV20-1 to TRBJ2-1, with 9 bases identical to TRBD2. Trimming cost V 4 bases and J 8 bases; bases outside gene matches: 12. The CDR3 is made up of 15 amino acids. Germline V gives CDR1 DFQATT, CDR2 SNEGSKA (reference sequence). The CDR3 DNA is TGCAGTGCTAACCAGCCCAATAGCGGGAGTTATGAGCAGTTCTTC. This gives the protein CSANQPNSGSYEQFF.

The chain uses TRBV7-2 and TRBJ2-1; D is unclear. This CDR3 is built from 13 residues. The V gene lost 5 bases and the J gene lost 3 bases, with 8 bases spanning the gap. Looked up from germline, CDR1 is SGHTA and CDR2 is FQGNSA. The CDR3 region is CASSLWDYNEQFF. The CDR3 nucleotides are TGTGCCAGCAGCCTGTGGGACTACAATGAGCAGTTCTTC.

A few counts support this clonotype. The chain uses TRBV12-3 or TRBV12-4 and TRBJ2-7; tentatively, D is TRBD1 or TRBD2 (5 bases each). There are 15 residues in the CDR3. The ends were cut back, 5 bases at V and 6 bases at J, with 20 bases in the middle. In DNA form, the CDR3 reads TGTGCCAGCAGTCTTGACGGGGCCCGTGCCCGCGAGCAGTACTTC. Translation gives CASSLDGARAREQYF.

This clonotype was counted a few times. The V gene is TRBV4-3, the J gene TRBJ1-1, with D unclear. Trimming took 1 base from V and 0 from J, leaving 21 bases between them. CDR3 length: 19 residues. Germline V gene sequence: CDR1 LGHNA, CDR2 YSLEER. Here the CDR3 reads CASSQVVGRIKRLNTEAFF. CDR3 DNA: TGCGCCAGCAGCCAAGTAGTCGGACGTATAAAGAGGTTGAACACTGAAGCTTTCTTT.

V gene TRBV3-1 combines with J gene TRBJ2-7, with D possibly matching TRBD2 (6 bases). The germline gives CDR1 LGHDT, CDR2 YNNKEL (reference sequence). V dropped 2 bases and J dropped 6 bases, with 14 bases sitting between them. The CDR3 runs to 14 residues. Here the CDR3 DNA reads TGTGCCAGCAGCCAAATGCGGGACCCCACCGAGCAGTACTTC. Translation: CASSQMRDPTEQYF.

The chain employs TRBV28 and TRBJ2-1, with 11 bases fitting TRBD1. The CDR3 is made up of 16 amino acids. Germline values: CDR1 MDHEN, CDR2 SYDVKM. V lost 4 bases and J lost 7; bases outside the gene matches: 9. The CDR3 DNA reads as TGTGCCAGCAGTTCCCGGGGGGACAGGGGGTGGAATGAGCAGTTCTTC. Protein: CASSSRGDRGWNEQFF.

This clonotype was seen repeatedly, ten times or more. The rearrangement uses TRBV5-1 and TRBJ1-5, with 11 nucleotides matching TRBD1. The CDR3 loop spans 16 amino acids. Germline loops: CDR1 SGHRS, CDR2 YFSETQ. The ends lost 0 bases at V and 2 bases at J; junction bases unmatched: 1. CDR3 DNA sequence: TGCGCCAGCAGCTTGGGGACAGGGGGCGGCAATCAGCCCCAGCATTTT. This translates into CASSLGTGGGNQPQHF.

The genes are TRBV15 and TRBJ2-2, with D unclear. Germline assignment: CDR1 LNHNV and CDR2 YYDKDF (reference sequence). The CDR3 extends over 13 amino acids. V was clipped by 3 bases and J by 6 bases, with 8 bases between them. The CDR3 nucleotides read TGTGCCACCAGCAGGGATAAGCCCGGGGAGCTGTTTTTT. As protein: CATSRDKPGELFF.

This clonotype was found many times. The gene calls are TRBV4-1 and TRBJ2-2; 11 bases map to TRBD2. Germline V gene sequence: CDR1 MGHRA, CDR2 YSYEKL. The CDR3 extends over 15 amino acids. After removal of 3 bases from V and 4 bases from J, the junction contained 1 base not matched to a gene. Here the CDR3 reads CASSQGLAATGELFF. The CDR3 region has the DNA TGCGCCAGCAGCCAGGGACTAGCGGCCACCGGGGAGCTGTTTTTT.